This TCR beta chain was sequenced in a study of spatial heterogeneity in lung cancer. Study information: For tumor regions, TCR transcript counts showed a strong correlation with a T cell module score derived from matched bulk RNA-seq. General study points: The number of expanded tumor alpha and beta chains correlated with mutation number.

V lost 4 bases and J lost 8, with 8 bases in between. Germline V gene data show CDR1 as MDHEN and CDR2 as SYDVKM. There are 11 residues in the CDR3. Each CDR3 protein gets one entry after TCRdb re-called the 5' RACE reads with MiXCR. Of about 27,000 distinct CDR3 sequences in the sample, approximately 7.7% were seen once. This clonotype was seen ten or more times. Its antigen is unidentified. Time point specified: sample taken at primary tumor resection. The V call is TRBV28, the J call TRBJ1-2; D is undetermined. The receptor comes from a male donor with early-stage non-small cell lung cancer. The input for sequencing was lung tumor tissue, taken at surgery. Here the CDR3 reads CASSSPQGYTF. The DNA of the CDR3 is TGTGCCAGCAGTTCTCCTCAGGGCTACACCTTC.